These T cell receptor beta chains were read from a single sample in a study of shared T cell receptors in the human thymus. Only in-frame clones appear in the TCRdb table, and some are missing; sequencing was by immunoSEQ multiplex PCR. Of over 65,000 clones detected, 90% to 95% appear once; the ten largest clones hold around 0.033%. Sequencing used thymocytes. These receptors were obtained from a human donor. Both conserved end residues are part of each CDR3.

j_call v_call cdr3_aa
TRBJ2-7 TRBV5-6 CASSFQGTREQYF
TRBJ1-1 TRBV12-5 CASGYDPGNTEAFF
TRBJ2-1 TRBV9 CASSARTGGVTNEQFF
TRBJ1-6 TRBV27 CASSFGQGNSPLHF
TRBJ1-1 TRBV28 CATRGRGTEAFF
TRBJ1-4 TRBV6-5 CASSCQQDEKLFF
TRBJ2-1 TRBV7-2 CASSQTGGPPYNEQFF
TRBJ1-1 TRBV14 CASSQGEKNTEAFF
TRBJ2-2 TRBV30 CAWSPPGRGWRETGELFF
TRBJ1-1 TRBV14 CASSQVQKPGHGAEAFF
TRBJ2-7 TRBV9 CASSRGANPPYEQYF
TRBJ2-3 TRBV4-1 CASSQVPPLADHPDTQYF
TRBJ1-1 TRBV5-8 CASSPDPHLPMNTEAFF
TRBJ2-1 TRBV7-3 CASSLMGGLLLSNEQFF
TRBJ1-2 TRBV20-1 CSESGGDGYTF
TRBJ1-2 TRBV7-2 CASSPEHGYTF
TRBJ2-7 TRBV28 CASRATGIFHPYEQYF
TRBJ2-2 TRBV6-5 CASSYGKRVTGELFF
TRBJ2-7 TRBV4-3 CASSHPGQPYEQYF
TRBJ2-5 TRBV27 CASSLGPGETQYF
TRBJ1-6 TRBV5-1 CASSLIPQGARSPLHF
TRBJ2-1 TRBV6-4 CASSGHLARRYNEQFF
TRBJ2-5 TRBV28 CASSLVDERDGREETQYF
TRBJ1-2 TRBV29-1 CSVEDRVEMGYGYTF
TRBJ1-2 TRBV18 CASSPARGVPNYGYTF
TRBJ2-2 TRBV12-5 CASGLPPGSYTGELFF
TRBJ2-3 TRBV9 CASSPPPQRGAFDTQYF
TRBJ1-6 TRBV18 CASSPPDFRVGPYNSPLHF
TRBJ2-3 TRBV25-1 CASRSEGERGSGDTQYF
TRBJ2-3 TRBV2 CASRAGTGTDTQYF
TRBJ2-3 TRBV5-6 CASSSMGQGGSDTQYF
TRBJ2-3 TRBV18 CASSRAKRGISADTQYF
TRBJ2-5 TRBV4-3 CASSQDYLRAQETQYF
TRBJ2-2 TRBV6-5 CASSETANTGELFF
TRBJ2-1 TRBV11-2 CASSFGSFERTSDNEQFF
TRBJ2-2 TRBV4-2 CASSHRTGPTGELFF
TRBJ2-3 TRBV6-5 CASIEGLCSTDTQYF
TRBJ2-3 TRBV5-1 CASRALVGEYF
TRBJ1-2 TRBV28 CASSVQPTPYGYTF
TRBJ1-6 TRBV28 CASRKRGELYNSPLHF
TRBJ2-2 TRBV10-1 CASSESSGGDTGELFF
TRBJ2-3 TRBV6-5 CASSAGRGKTDTQYF
TRBJ2-7 TRBV19 CASSSGVTPYEQYF
TRBJ2-1 TRBV2 CAWVTSGGGDNNEQFF
TRBJ2-3 TRBV27 CASSLFPGWGPTDTQYF
TRBJ2-5 TRBV4-1 CASSQDQPVSERTQYF
TRBJ1-1 TRBV9 CASSLRDTGEDTEAFF
TRBJ2-7 TRBV4-1 CASSQGQRVSGSPSSYEQYF
TRBJ1-6 TRBV4-1 CASSPTEENSPLHF
TRBJ1-6 TRBV4-3 CASSQTGTGPHSYNSPLHF
TRBJ2-7 TRBV7-9 CASSFSYGGAVYEQYF
TRBJ2-3 TRBV19 CATIGAGTQYF
TRBJ2-5 TRBV10-3 CASSYSTLGPEETQYF
TRBJ1-2 TRBV10-1 CASIPGLEGYTF
TRBJ2-7 TRBV4-1 CASSRRGQGASYEQYF
TRBJ2-1 TRBV6-4 CASSDSDGEDEQFF
TRBJ2-3 TRBV10-2 CAINLSRGGTDTQYF
TRBJ1-3 TRBV2 CASYRTLSSGNTIYF
TRBJ2-6 TRBV4-1 CASSQEHDRVTPSGANVLTF